A single T cell receptor (beta chain) is shown here with its context. This record belongs to a study of cytomegalovirus exposure and HLA in healthy donors. Primers for the PCR totalled 60 Vbeta and 13 Jbeta. Only in-frame clones appear in the TCRdb table, and some are missing; sequencing was by immunoSEQ multiplex PCR. The sample lists some 110,000 clones, approximately 80% occurring once. The CDR3 has 12 residues. CDR1 and CDR2 (germline): MNHEY, SVGAGI. V was clipped by 6 bases and J by 2 bases, with 6 bases between them. Sequencing used PBMCs. This TCR came from a woman in her twenties or thirties in good health and CMV-seronegative. This sequence joins TRBV6-5 and TRBJ2-3; D gene ambiguous. The CDR3 DNA is TGTGCCAGCAGCAGAAACACAGATACGCAGTATTTT. Translating it yields CASSRNTDTQYF.